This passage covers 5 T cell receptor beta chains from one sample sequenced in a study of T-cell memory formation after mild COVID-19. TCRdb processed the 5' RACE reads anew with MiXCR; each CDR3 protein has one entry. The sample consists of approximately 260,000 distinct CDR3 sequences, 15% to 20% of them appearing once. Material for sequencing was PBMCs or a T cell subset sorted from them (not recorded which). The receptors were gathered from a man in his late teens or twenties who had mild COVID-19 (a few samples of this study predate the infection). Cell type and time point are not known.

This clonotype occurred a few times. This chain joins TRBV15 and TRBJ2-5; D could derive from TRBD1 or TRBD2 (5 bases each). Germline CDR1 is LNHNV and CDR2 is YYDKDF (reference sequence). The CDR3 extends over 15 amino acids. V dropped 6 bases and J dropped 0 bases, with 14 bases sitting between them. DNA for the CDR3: TGTGCCACCAGGGGGGTTTGGTCGAACCAAGAGACCCAGTACTTC. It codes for CATRGVWSNQETQYF.

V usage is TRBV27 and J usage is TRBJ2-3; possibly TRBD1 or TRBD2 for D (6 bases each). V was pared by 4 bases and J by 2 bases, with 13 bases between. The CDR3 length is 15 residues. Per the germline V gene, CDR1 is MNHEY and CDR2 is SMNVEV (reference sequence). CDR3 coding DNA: TGTGCCAGCAGTTCCGGGGGCAGGGCCACAGATACGCAGTATTTT. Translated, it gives CASSSGGRATDTQYF.

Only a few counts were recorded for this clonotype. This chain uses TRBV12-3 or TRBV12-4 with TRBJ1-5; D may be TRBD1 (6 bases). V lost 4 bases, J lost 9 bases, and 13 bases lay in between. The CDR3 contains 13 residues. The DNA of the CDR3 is TGTGCCAGCAGTTGGACAGCGAACCGGCCCCAGCATTTT. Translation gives CASSWTANRPQHF.

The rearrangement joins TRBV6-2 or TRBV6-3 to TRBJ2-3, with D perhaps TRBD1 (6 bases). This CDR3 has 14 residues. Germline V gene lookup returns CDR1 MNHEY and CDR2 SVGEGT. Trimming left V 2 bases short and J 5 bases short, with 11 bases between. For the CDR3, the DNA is TGTGCCAGCAGTTACATGGGACACCGAGATACGCAGTATTTT. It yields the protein CASSYMGHRDTQYF.

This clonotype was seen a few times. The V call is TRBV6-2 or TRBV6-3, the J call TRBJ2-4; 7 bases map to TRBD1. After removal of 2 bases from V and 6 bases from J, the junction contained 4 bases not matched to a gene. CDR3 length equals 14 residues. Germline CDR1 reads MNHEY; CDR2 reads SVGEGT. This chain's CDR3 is CASSYTTGLNIQYF. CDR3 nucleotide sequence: TGTGCCAGCAGTTACACGACAGGGTTAAACATTCAGTACTTC.